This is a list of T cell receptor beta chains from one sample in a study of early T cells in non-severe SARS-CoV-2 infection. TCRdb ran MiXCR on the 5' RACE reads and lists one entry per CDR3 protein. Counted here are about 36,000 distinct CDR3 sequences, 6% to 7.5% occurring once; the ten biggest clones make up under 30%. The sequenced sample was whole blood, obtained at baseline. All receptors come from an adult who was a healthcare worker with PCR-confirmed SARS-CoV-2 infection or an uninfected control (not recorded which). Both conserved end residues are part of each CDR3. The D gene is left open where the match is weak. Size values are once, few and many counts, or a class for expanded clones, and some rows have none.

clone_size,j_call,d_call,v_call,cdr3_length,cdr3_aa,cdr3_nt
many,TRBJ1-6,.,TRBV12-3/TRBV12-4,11,CAGGDNSPLHF,TGTGCAGGCGGGGACAATTCACCCCTCCACTTT
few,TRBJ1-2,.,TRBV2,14,CASRGDGINYGYTF,TGTGCCAGCAGGGGGGACGGCATTAACTATGGCTACACCTTC
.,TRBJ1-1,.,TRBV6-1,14,CASSFDRRGTEAFF,TGTGCCAGCAGTTTTGACAGGCGCGGCACTGAAGCTTTCTTT
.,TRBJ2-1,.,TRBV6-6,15,CASSHYLQGSVPQFF,TGTGCCAGCAGTCACTACCTACAGGGAAGCGTACCCCAGTTCTTC
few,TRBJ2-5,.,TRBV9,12,CASSVDQETQYF,TGTGCCAGCAGCGTAGATCAAGAGACCCAGTACTTC
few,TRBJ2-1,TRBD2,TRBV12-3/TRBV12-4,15,CASRGVAGHRDEQFF,TGTGCCAGCAGGGGGGTAGCGGGACATCGGGATGAGCAGTTCTTC
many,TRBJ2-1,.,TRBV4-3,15,CASSQVWSPGSEQFF,TGCGCCAGCAGCCAAGTTTGGTCCCCAGGGAGTGAGCAGTTCTTC
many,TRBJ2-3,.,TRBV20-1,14,CSAEDISVADTQYF,TGCAGTGCCGAGGACATCTCGGTCGCAGATACGCAGTATTTT
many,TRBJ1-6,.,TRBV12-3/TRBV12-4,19,CASSFYPRRDSAGGSPLHF,TGTGCCAGCAGTTTCTATCCGCGCCGCGACAGCGCCGGGGGATCACCCCTCCACTTT
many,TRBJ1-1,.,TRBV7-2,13,CASSLGQLTGPFF,TGTGCCAGCAGCTTAGGACAGTTGACGGGACCTTTCTTT
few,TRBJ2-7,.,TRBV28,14,CASSSPDTPWEQYF,TGTGCCAGCAGTTCCCCGGACACTCCGTGGGAGCAGTACTTC
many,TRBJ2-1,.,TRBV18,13,CASSPPAYNEQFF,TGTGCCAGCTCCCCACCAGCCTACAATGAGCAGTTCTTC
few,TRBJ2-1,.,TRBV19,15,CASSTSGDRYNEQFF,TGTGCCAGTAGTACCTCGGGGGATCGGTACAATGAGCAGTTCTTC
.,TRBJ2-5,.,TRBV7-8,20,CASSLAWSTRAGRASETQYF,TGTGCCAGCAGCTTAGCTTGGAGCACTAGGGCGGGTAGGGCGAGCGAGACCCAGTACTTC